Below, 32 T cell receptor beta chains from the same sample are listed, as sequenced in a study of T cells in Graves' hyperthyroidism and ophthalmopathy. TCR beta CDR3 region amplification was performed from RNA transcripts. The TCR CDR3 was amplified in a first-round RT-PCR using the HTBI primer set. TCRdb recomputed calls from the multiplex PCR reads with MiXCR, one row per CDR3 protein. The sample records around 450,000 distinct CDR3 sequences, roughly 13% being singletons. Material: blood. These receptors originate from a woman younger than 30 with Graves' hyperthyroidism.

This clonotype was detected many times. In DNA, the CDR3 is TGCAGTGCCAAGTTATACCGGAATGAGCAGTTCTTC. Encoded protein: CSAKLYRNEQFF. The chain combines TRBV20-1 with TRBJ2-1; no reliable D call. Germline values: CDR1 DFQATT, CDR2 SNEGSKA (reference sequence). This CDR3 has 12 residues. Trimming shortened V by 6 bases and J by 7 bases, and 13 bases separated the two germline ends.

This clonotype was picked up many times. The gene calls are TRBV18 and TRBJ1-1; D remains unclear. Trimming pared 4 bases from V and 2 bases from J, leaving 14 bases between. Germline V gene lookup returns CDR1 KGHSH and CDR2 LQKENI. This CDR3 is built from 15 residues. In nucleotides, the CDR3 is TGTGCCAGCTCACTCGCCCCGACGGAAAACACTGAAGCTTTCTTT. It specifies CASSLAPTENTEAFF.

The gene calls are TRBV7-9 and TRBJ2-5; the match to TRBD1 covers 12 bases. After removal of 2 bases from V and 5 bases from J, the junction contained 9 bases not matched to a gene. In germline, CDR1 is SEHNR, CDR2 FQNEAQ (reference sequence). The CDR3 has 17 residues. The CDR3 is CASSLWGQGAPGETQYF. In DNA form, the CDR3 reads TGTGCCAGCAGCTTATGGGGACAGGGGGCTCCAGGCGAGACCCAGTACTTC.

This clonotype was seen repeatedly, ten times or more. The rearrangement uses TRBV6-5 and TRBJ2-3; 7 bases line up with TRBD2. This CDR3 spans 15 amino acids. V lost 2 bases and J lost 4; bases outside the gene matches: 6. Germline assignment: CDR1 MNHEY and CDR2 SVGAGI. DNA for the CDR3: TGTGCCAGCAGTTACCGCGGGAGCGGGTCAGATACGCAGTATTTT. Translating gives CASSYRGSGSDTQYF.

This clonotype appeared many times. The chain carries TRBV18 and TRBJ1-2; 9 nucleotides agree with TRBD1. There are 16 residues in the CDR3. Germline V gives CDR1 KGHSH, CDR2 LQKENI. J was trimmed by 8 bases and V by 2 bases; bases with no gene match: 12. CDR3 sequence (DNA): TGTGCCAGCTCACCAAGGATATCGGGACAGGGAGGCGGCTACACCTTC. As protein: CASSPRISGQGGGYTF.

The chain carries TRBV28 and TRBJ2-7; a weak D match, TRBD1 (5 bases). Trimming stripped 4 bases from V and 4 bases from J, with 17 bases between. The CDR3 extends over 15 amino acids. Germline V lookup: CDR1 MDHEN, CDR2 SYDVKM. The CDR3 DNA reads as TGTGCCAGCAGTTCCCAAGGGCAGGGTCAGTACGAGCAGTACTTC. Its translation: CASSSQGQGQYEQYF.

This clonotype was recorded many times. CDR3 sequence: CSARDSSGGPHEQYF. The CDR3 bases are TGCAGTGCTAGAGATTCATCGGGAGGGCCCCACGAGCAGTACTTC. The chain links TRBV20-1 to TRBJ2-7; 8 positions match TRBD2. This CDR3 contains 15 residues. Germline CDR1 and CDR2: DFQATT and SNEGSKA (reference sequence). Trimming at V came to 0 bases and at J to 5 bases, leaving 9 bases not matched to a gene.

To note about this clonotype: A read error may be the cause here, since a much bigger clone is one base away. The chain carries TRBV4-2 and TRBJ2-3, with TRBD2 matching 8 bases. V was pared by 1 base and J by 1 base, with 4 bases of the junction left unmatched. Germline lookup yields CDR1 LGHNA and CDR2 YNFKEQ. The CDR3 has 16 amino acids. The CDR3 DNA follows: TGTGCCAGCAGCCAAGGACCAGCGGGGGGCACAGATACGCAGTATTTT. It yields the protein CASSQGPAGGTDTQYF.

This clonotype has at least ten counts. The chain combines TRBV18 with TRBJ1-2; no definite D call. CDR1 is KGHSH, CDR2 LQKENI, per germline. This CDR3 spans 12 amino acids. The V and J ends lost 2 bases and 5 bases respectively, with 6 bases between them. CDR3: CASSPTGYGYTF. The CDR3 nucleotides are TGTGCCAGCTCACCAACGGGGTATGGCTACACCTTC.

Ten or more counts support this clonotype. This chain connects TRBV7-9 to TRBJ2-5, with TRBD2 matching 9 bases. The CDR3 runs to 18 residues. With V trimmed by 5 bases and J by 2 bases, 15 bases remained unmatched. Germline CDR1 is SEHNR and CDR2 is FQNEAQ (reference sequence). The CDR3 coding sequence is TGTGCCAGCAGCCGACGACTAGCGGCCGGAGTGGGGCAAGAGACCCAGTACTTC. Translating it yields CASSRRLAAGVGQETQYF.

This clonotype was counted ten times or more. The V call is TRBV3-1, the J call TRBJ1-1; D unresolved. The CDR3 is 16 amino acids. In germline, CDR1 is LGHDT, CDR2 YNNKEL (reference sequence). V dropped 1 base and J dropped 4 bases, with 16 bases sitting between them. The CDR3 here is CASSQARGKGGTEAFF. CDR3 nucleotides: TGTGCCAGCAGCCAAGCCCGGGGTAAAGGTGGCACTGAAGCTTTCTTT.

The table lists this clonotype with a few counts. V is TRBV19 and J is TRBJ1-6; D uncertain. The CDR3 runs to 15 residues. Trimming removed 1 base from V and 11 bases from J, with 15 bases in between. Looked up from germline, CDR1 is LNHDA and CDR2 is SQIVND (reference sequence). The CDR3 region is CASSIGTDSVAPLHF. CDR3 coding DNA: TGTGCCAGTAGTATAGGAACAGACTCCGTGGCACCCCTCCACTTT.

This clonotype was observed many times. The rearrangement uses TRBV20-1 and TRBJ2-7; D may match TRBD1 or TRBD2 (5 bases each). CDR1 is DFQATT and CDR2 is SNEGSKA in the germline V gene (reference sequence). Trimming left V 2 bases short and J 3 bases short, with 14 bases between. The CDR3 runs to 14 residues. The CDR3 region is CSARPPGRNYEQYF. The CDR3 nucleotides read TGCAGTGCTAGACCCCCGGGACGGAACTACGAGCAGTACTTC.

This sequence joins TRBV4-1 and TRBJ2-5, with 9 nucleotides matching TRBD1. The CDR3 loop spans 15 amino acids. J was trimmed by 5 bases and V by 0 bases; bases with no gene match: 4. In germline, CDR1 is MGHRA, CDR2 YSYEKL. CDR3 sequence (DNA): TGCGCCAGCAGCCAAGACCTGACAGGGGGGGAGACCCAGTACTTC. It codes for CASSQDLTGGETQYF.

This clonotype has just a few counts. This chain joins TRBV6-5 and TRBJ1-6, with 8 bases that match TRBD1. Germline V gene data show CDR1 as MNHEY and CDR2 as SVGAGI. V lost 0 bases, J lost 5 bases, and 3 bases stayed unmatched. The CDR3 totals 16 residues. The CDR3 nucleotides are TGTGCCAGCAGTTACTCGACAGGGGCAAATAATTCACCCCTCCACTTT. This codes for CASSYSTGANNSPLHF.

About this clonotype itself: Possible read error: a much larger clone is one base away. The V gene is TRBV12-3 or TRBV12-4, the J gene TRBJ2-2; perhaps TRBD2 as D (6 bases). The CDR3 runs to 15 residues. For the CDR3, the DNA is TGTACCAGCAGTTTCGCCGGAGGGTACACCGGGGAGCTGTTTTTT. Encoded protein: CTSSFAGGYTGELFF.

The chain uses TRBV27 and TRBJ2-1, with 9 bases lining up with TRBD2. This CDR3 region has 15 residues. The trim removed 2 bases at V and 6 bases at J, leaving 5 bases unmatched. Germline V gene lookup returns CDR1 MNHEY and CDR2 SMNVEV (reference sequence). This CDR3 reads CASSLLAGTVNEQFF. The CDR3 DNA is TGTGCCAGCAGTTTACTAGCGGGGACCGTCAATGAGCAGTTCTTC.

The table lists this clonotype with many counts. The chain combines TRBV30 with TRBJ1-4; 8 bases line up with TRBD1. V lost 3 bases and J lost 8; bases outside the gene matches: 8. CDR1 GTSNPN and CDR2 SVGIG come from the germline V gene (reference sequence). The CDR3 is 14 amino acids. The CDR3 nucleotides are TGTGCCTGGAGCGTGACAGGGGAGGGCGAAAAACTGTTTTTT. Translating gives CAWSVTGEGEKLFF. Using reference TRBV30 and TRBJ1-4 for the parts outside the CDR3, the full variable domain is SQTIHQWPATLVQPVGSPLSLECTVEGTSNPNLYWYRQAAGRGLQLLFYSVGIGQISSEVPQNLSASRPQDRQFILSSKKLLLSDSGFYLCAWSVTGEGEKLFFGSGTQLSVL.

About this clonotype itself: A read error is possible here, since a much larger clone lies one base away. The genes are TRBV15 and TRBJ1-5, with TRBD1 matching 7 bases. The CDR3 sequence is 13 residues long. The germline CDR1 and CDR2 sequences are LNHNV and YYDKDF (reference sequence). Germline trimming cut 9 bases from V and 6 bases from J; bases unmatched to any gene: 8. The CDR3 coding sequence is TGTGCCACGGGCCAGGGGGGGCGTCAGCCCCAGCATTTT. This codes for CATGQGGRQPQHF.

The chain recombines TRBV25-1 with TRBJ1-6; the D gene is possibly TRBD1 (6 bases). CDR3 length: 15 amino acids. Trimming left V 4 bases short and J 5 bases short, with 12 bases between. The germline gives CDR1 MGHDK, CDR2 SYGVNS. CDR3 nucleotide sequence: TGTGCCAGCAGTGTATCAGGGACAAATAATTCACCCCTCCACTTT. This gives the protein CASSVSGTNNSPLHF.

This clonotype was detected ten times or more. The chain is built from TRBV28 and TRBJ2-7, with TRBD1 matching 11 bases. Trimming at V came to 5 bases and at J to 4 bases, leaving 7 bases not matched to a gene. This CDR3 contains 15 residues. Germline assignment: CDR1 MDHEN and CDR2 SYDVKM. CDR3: CASSPDRGRGYEQYF. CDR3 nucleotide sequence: TGTGCCAGCAGTCCGGACAGGGGGCGCGGGTACGAGCAGTACTTC.

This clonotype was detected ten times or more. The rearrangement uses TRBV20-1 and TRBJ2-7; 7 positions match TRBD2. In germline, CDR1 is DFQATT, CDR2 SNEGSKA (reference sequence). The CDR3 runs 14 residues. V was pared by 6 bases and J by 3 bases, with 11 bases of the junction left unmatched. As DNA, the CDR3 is TGCAGTGCCGGGGTAGGGACTACTCACTACGAGCAGTACTTC. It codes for CSAGVGTTHYEQYF.

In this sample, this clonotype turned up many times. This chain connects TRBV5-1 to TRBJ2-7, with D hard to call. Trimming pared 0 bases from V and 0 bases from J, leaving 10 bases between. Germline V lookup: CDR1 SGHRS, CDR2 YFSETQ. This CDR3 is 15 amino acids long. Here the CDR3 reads CASSLVGGYSYEQYF. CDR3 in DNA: TGCGCCAGCAGCTTGGTGGGCGGTTACTCCTACGAGCAGTACTTC. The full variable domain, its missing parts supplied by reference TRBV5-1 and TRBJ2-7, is KAGVTQTPRYLIKTRGQQVTLSCSPISGHRSVSWYQQTPGQGLQFLFEYFSETQRNKGNFPGRFSGRQFSNSRSEMNVSTLELGDSALYLCASSLVGGYSYEQYFGPGTRLTVT.

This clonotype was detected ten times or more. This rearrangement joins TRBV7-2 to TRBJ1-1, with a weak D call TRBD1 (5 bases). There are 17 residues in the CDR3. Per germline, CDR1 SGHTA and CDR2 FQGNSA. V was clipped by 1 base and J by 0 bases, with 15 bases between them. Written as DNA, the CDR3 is TGTGCCAGCAGCTTAGTGCCTACCGGGACCATGAACACTGAAGCTTTCTTT. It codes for CASSLVPTGTMNTEAFF.

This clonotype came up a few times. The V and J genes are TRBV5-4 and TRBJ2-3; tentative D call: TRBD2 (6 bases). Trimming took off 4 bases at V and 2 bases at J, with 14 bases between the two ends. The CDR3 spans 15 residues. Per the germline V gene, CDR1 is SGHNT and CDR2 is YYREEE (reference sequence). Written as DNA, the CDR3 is TGTGCCAGCAGCCTGAAACTAGCAGACACAGATACGCAGTATTTT. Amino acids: CASSLKLADTDTQYF.

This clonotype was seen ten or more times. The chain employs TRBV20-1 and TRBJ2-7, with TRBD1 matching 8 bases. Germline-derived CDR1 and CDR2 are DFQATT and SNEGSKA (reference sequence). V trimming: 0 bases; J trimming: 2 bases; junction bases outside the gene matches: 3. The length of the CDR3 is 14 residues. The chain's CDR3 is CSARDGTGTYEQYF. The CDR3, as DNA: TGCAGTGCTAGAGATGGGACAGGAACCTACGAGCAGTACTTC.

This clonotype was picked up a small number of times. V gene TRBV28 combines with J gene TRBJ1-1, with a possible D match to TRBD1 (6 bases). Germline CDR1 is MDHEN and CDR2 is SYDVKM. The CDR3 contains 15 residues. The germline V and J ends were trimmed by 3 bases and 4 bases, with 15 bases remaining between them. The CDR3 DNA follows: TGTGCCAGCAGTTTGGCCCAACAGGGTGTCACTGAAGCTTTCTTT. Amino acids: CASSLAQQGVTEAFF.

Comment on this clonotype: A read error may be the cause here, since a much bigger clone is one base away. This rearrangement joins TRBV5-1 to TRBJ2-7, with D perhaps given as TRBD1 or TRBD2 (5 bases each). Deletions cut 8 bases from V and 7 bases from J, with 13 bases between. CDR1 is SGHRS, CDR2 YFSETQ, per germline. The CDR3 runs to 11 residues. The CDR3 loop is CASVGGDEQYF. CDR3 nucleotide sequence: TGCGCCAGTGTTGGGGGAGATGAGCAGTACTTC.

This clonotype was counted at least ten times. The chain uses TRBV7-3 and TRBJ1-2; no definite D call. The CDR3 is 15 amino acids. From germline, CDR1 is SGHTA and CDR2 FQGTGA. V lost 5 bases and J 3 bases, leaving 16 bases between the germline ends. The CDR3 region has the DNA TGTGCCAGCAGCGGAGACGGACTGGGTTACTATGGCTACACCTTC. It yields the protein CASSGDGLGYYGYTF.

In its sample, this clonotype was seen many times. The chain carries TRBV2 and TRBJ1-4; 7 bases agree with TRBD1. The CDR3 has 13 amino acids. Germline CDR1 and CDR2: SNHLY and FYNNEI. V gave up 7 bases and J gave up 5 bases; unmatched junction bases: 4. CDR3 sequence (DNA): TGTGCCAGCAACAGGGGCGCAAATGAAAAACTGTTTTTT. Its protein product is CASNRGANEKLFF.

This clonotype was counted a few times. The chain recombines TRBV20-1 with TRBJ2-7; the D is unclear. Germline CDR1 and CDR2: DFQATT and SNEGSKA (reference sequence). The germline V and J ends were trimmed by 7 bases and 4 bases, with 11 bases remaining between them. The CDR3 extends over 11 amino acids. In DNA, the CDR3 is TGCAGTGGGCAGGTTACATACGAGCAGTACTTC. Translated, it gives CSGQVTYEQYF.

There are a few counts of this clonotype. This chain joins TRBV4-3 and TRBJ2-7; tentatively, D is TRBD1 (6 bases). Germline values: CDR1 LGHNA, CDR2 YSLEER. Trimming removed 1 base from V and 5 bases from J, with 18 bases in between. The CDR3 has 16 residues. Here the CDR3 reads CASSQVLGRGSDEQYF. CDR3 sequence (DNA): TGCGCCAGCAGCCAAGTTCTTGGCAGGGGTAGCGACGAGCAGTACTTC.